There are many counts of the clone carrying this T cell receptor beta chain. Its antigen is still unknown. This entry belongs to a study of CD8 T cells in ankylosing spondylitis. The CDR3 is 15 amino acids. Germline-derived CDR1 and CDR2 are SGHRS and YFSETQ. Deletions cut 4 bases from V and 3 bases from J, with 15 bases between. General observations from the study: Within matched ankylosing spondylitis synovial fluid, disease-linked clones were reportedly significantly enriched. One TCR beta motif, made up of eight highly homologous variants, appeared characteristic of ankylosing spondylitis blood. CD8+ by phenotype, disease-linked clones were relatively rare in peripheral blood. Some of these motif variants have turned up before, in reports on reactive arthritis synovial fluid and blood.

Scientists made TCR beta libraries using quantitative 5'-RACE with molecular barcodes. TCRdb ran MiXCR on the 5' RACE reads and lists one entry per CDR3 protein. The sample yields about 200,000 distinct CDR3 sequences, 7.3% seen once. The chain couples TRBV5-1 to TRBJ2-3; D unclear. The sequence was obtained from a male donor with ankylosing spondylitis. Sample: blood, either unsorted or a sorted T cell fraction (not recorded which). As DNA, the CDR3 is TGCGCCAGCAGCGGGTACCGGAGTCTGACAGATACGCAGTATTTT. Translated, it gives CASSGYRSLTDTQYF.